Described below is a single TCR beta chain sequence and its context. Its antigen is undetermined. The source of the sample is a study of shared clonotypes between healthy human individuals. General study points: Naive CD4 clonotype sharing across a handful of donors was 4% to 5%. Larger estimated richness was generally seen in naive subsets than in memory subsets.

Only in-frame clones appear in the TCRdb table, and some are missing; sequencing was by immunoSEQ multiplex PCR. This table holds nearly 2 million clones, about 95% found once. Terminally differentiated effector memory CD45RA+ cells were left out of the naive CD8 fraction, which was CD45RO-negative and positively selected for CCR7. Every contributor of samples was a Caucasian grown-up residing in Nashville, Tennessee. Per germline, CDR1 SNHLY and CDR2 FYNNEI. Trimming shortened V by 10 bases and J by 3 bases, and 22 bases separated the two germline ends. The CDR3 covers 15 residues. The V gene is TRBV2, the J gene TRBJ2-7; tentatively, D is TRBD2 (5 bases). This clonotype was obtained from a man between 18 and 29 years old in good health. The sequencing input was naive CD8+ T cells sorted from blood. The CDR3 loop is CATSWAAAQFYEQYF. The CDR3 DNA is TGTGCCACCTCCTGGGCAGCGGCTCAATTCTACGAGCAGTACTTC.